One sample yielded the 9 T cell receptor beta chains listed below, sequenced in a study of beta chain features in type 1 diabetes. The study, taken as a whole, reports: TCRB CDR3 length was moderately but significantly reduced in all four CD4+ subsets of Type 1 diabetes patients.

Every isolated RNA sample was fully reverse transcribed, so sequencing captured expressed TCRB transcripts. Here immunoSEQ multiplex PCR was the method, and the copy in TCRdb shows in-frame clones only, minus some. In the table there are about 22,000 clones, approximately 57% of which are singletons. Which antigens these TCRs recognize remains unknown. What was sequenced was stem cell memory CD4+ T cells from blood. These receptors were obtained from a man between 18 and 35 years old with type 1 diabetes.

J is TRBJ1-1 and V is TRBV2; 7 positions match TRBD1. The length of the CDR3 is 12 residues. Germline values: CDR1 SNHLY, CDR2 FYNNEI. V lost 5 bases to trimming and J lost 11 bases; unmatched junction nucleotides: 8. CDR3 region: CASSRDSLTAFF. CDR3 nucleotides: TGTGCCAGCAGTCGGGACAGCCTGACGGCTTTCTTT.

The rearrangement joins TRBV5-4 to TRBJ2-5, with 7 bases lining up with TRBD2. Germline CDR1 and CDR2: SGHNT and YYREEE (reference sequence). Unmatched junction bases numbered 4, after V lost 0 bases and J lost 5 bases. The CDR3 is 14 residues long. The CDR3 nucleotides read TGTGCCAGCAGCTTGGCCGGGGGGATGGAGACCCAGTACTTC. Amino acid sequence: CASSLAGGMETQYF. Supplemented by reference TRBV5-4 and TRBJ2-5, the full variable domain reads ETGVTQSPTHLIKTRGQQVTLRCSSQSGHNTVSWYQQALGQGPQFIFQYYREEENGRGNFPPRFSGLQFPNYSSELNVNALELDDSALYLCASSLAGGMETQYFGPGTRLLVL.

This clone was seen a handful of times. The genes are TRBV6-1 and TRBJ2-1; a possible D gene is TRBD1 (6 bases). The CDR3 spans 15 residues. CDR1 is MNHNS, CDR2 SASEGT, per germline. Trimming removed 7 bases from V and 0 bases from J, with 13 bases in between. DNA of the CDR3: TGTGCCAGCACCGCGGACAGAAGCTCCTACAATGAGCAGTTCTTC. Its protein product is CASTADRSSYNEQFF.

The chain links TRBV10-1 to TRBJ2-7, with D tentatively TRBD2 (5 bases). The ends were cut back, 0 bases at V and 6 bases at J, with 9 bases in the middle. Germline V CDR1 and CDR2: WNHNN, SYGVQD (reference sequence). The CDR3 has 13 amino acids. CDR3 bases: TGCGCCAGCAGTGAGTCGAAAGGGAGCGAGCAGTACTTC. The encoded protein is CASSESKGSEQYF.

The chain links TRBV5-1 to TRBJ2-7, with D possibly being TRBD2 (6 bases). Germline-derived CDR1 and CDR2 are SGHRS and YFSETQ. The germline V and J ends were trimmed by 4 bases and 6 bases, with 20 bases remaining between them. The CDR3 has 15 residues. DNA of the CDR3: TGCGCCAGCAGCCGGGGGAACACGGACCCCGTCGAGCAGTACTTC. Its protein is CASSRGNTDPVEQYF.

The chain links TRBV30 to TRBJ1-1; perhaps TRBD1 as D (6 bases). Trimming took 0 bases from V and 1 from J, leaving 12 bases between them. The V gene's germline CDR1 is GTSNPN and CDR2 SVGIG (reference sequence). CDR3 length: 15 residues. CDR3 in amino acids: CAWSVQGGANTEAFF. CDR3 sequence (DNA): TGTGCCTGGAGTGTACAAGGGGGTGCGAACACTGAAGCTTTCTTT.

This sequence joins TRBV5-1 and TRBJ2-1, with D possibly TRBD2 on 6 matching bases. V lost 0 bases to trimming and J lost 2 bases, with 12 bases between them. This CDR3 has 16 amino acids. From germline, CDR1 is SGHRS and CDR2 YFSETQ. CDR3 amino acids: CASSLDSSATYNEQFF. CDR3 sequence (DNA): TGCGCCAGCAGCTTGGATTCTAGCGCGACCTACAATGAGCAGTTCTTC.

The chain employs TRBV14 and TRBJ1-1; D unclear. Per germline, CDR1 SGHDN and CDR2 FVKESK. The CDR3 has 15 amino acids. Trimming removed 0 bases from V and 5 bases from J, with 13 bases in between. The CDR3 nucleotides are TGTGCCAGCAGCCAAGATCGAGTATTCAAGACTGAAGCTTTCTTT. This sequence encodes CASSQDRVFKTEAFF.

The chain has TRBV27 and TRBJ1-3; D unclear. Germline-derived CDR1 and CDR2 are MNHEY and SMNVEV (reference sequence). Deletions cut 3 bases from V and 2 bases from J, with 14 bases between. The CDR3 is 16 residues long. The CDR3 DNA reads TGTGCCAGCAGTTTTAGTGGAGTAGGAACTGGAAACACCATATATTTT. Protein sequence: CASSFSGVGTGNTIYF.